This entry describes one T cell receptor beta chain. Libraries were prepared by immunoSEQ multiplex PCR; TCRdb keeps only in-frame clonotypes and omits some of them. Altogether approximately 300,000 clones are present, roughly 90% being singletons, with the ten largest covering less than 20%. The data originate from a study of blood T cell repertoires in COVID-19. Germline loops: CDR1 SGDLS, CDR2 YYNGEE. V was pared by 0 bases and J by 6 bases, with 2 bases of the junction left unmatched. The CDR3 covers 16 residues. Those enrolled, adults aged 18 to 89 years, came from 25 or so US areas. The clonotype was recovered from a woman between 25 and 40 years old who had recovered from COVID-19. The specimen sequenced was PBMCs or T cells enriched from blood (not recorded which). The rearrangement links TRBV9 to TRBJ2-3; 15 bases are shared with TRBD2. The CDR3: CASSVVGTSGRDTQYF. The CDR3 nucleotides read TGTGCCAGCAGCGTAGTGGGGACTAGCGGGAGGGATACGCAGTATTTT.